These 15 T cell receptor beta chains share one sample of origin, sequenced in a study of a mutant IDH1 vaccine in newly diagnosed glioma. Documented time point: baseline, week 1 (first vaccination visit). Treatment reported: pre-vaccination baseline after standard-of-care therapy. Some clones are missing from TCRdb's copy, which holds only in-frame ones; the method was immunoSEQ multiplex PCR. The data show around 56,000 clones, approximately 92% seen once. The sequencing here drew on PBMCs, taken from a glioma patient treated with radiotherapy, temozolomide or both. These receptors came from a man in his fifties or sixties with glioma.

The genes are TRBV27 and TRBJ2-7, with D possibly being TRBD1 (6 bases). The CDR3 totals 16 residues. Germline CDR1 and CDR2: MNHEY and SMNVEV (reference sequence). Trimming stripped 5 bases from V and 3 bases from J, with 20 bases between. The CDR3 DNA sequence: TGTGCCAGCAGTCCAGGGTGGGGACAACCCCACTACGAGCAGTACTTC. The encoded protein is CASSPGWGQPHYEQYF.

The J gene is TRBJ1-5, the V gene TRBV10-3; possible D gene TRBD1, 6 bases. Trimming cost V 4 bases and J 3 bases, with 10 bases left between them. The length of the CDR3 is 14 residues. From germline, CDR1 is ENHRY and CDR2 SYGVKD. The CDR3 protein is CAISVGTNNQPQHF. DNA for the CDR3: TGTGCCATCAGTGTCGGGACAAACAATCAGCCCCAGCATTTT.

V and J are TRBV7-6 and TRBJ2-5; 7 bases agree with TRBD2. V trimming: 7 bases; J trimming: 0 bases; junction bases outside the gene matches: 5. CDR1 is SGHVS and CDR2 is FNYEAQ in the germline V gene. The CDR3 is 14 amino acids. The CDR3 DNA follows: TGTGCCAGCAAGAGTAGCGGGTACCAAGAGACCCAGTACTTC. This sequence encodes CASKSSGYQETQYF.

DNA for the CDR3: TGTGCCAGCAGTGTGTGGGCCGGCGAGCAGTACTTC. This translates into CASSVWAGEQYF. The gene calls are TRBV6-1 and TRBJ2-7; D not certain. Deletions cut 4 bases from V and 6 bases from J, with 10 bases between. The CDR3 sequence is 12 residues long. Per germline, CDR1 MNHNS and CDR2 SASEGT.

The chain couples TRBV5-1 to TRBJ1-2; D is undetermined. The V and J ends lost 4 bases and 2 bases respectively, with 12 bases between them. The CDR3 runs 14 residues. The germline V gene encodes CDR1 SGHRS and CDR2 YFSETQ. The CDR3 is CASSLITANYGYTF. In nucleotides, the CDR3 is TGCGCCAGCAGCCTTATAACTGCGAACTATGGCTACACCTTC.

V usage is TRBV2 and J usage is TRBJ1-2; D gene unclear. Per germline, CDR1 SNHLY and CDR2 FYNNEI. The V gene lost 3 bases and the J gene lost 4 bases, with 12 bases spanning the gap. CDR3 length: 14 amino acids. CDR3 DNA: TGTGCCAGCAGTGACGGGTCACTGAGCTATGGCTACACCTTC. This codes for CASSDGSLSYGYTF.

The chain links TRBV5-1 to TRBJ2-1, with 9 bases fitting TRBD2. The CDR3 covers 15 residues. The V and J ends lost 4 bases and 0 bases, in that order; junction bases with no gene match: 2. CDR1 SGHRS and CDR2 YFSETQ come from the germline V gene. This CDR3 is CASSVSGSSYNEQFF. CDR3 sequence (DNA): TGCGCCAGCAGCGTTAGCGGGAGCTCCTACAATGAGCAGTTCTTC.

The V and J genes are TRBV6-6 and TRBJ2-1, with D unclear. From germline, CDR1 is MNHNY and CDR2 SVGAGI (reference sequence). This CDR3 has 14 amino acids. Trimming removed 2 bases from V and 9 bases from J, with 14 bases in between. CDR3 region: CASSYEAASGEQFF. The DNA for the CDR3 is TGTGCCAGCAGTTACGAGGCGGCTTCAGGTGAGCAGTTCTTC.

The gene calls are TRBV29-1 and TRBJ2-5; possibly TRBD2 for D (5 bases). Germline V gene data show CDR1 as SQVTM and CDR2 as ANQGSEA. The CDR3 length is 14 residues. V lost 5 bases and J lost 0, with 13 bases in between. The CDR3 spells CSVIPRGHQETQYF. The CDR3 nucleotides read TGCAGCGTTATACCCCGAGGGCACCAAGAGACCCAGTACTTC.

The sample holds one count of this clone. CDR3 in amino acids: CATIQQINSPLHF. The CDR3 bases are TGTGCCACCATACAGCAAATCAATTCACCCCTCCACTTT. The rearrangement joins TRBV6-1 to TRBJ1-6; D remains unclear. This CDR3 region has 13 residues. The germline CDR1 and CDR2 sequences are MNHNS and SASEGT. The V and J ends lost 10 bases and 7 bases respectively, with 14 bases between them.

V gene TRBV19 combines with J gene TRBJ1-5; D gene unclear. The CDR3 has 14 residues. Trimming shortened V by 1 base and J by 4 bases, and 8 bases separated the two germline ends. Germline V gene data show CDR1 as LNHDA and CDR2 as SQIVND (reference sequence). The CDR3: CASSIGPKNQPQHF. DNA for the CDR3: TGTGCCAGTAGTATAGGGCCCAAAAATCAGCCCCAGCATTTT.

The rearrangement links TRBV10-2 to TRBJ2-5, with a tentative D call TRBD1 (6 bases). This CDR3 is 14 amino acids long. The germline V gene encodes CDR1 WSHSY and CDR2 SAAADI. V lost 5 bases to trimming and J lost 3 bases, with 13 bases between them. CDR3 in amino acids: CASSYTGWEETQYF. CDR3 in DNA: TGCGCCAGCAGTTATACAGGGTGGGAAGAGACCCAGTACTTC.

The gene calls are TRBV5-6 and TRBJ2-5; D gene unclear. Trimming took off 5 bases at V and 5 bases at J, with 16 bases between the two ends. CDR3 length: 14 amino acids. Germline V lookup: CDR1 SGHDT, CDR2 YYEEEE. The CDR3 coding sequence is TGTGCCAGCAGTGCCGGTTTTTTCCCCGAGACCCAGTACTTC. Translating it yields CASSAGFFPETQYF.

This chain uses TRBV27 with TRBJ1-6; D unclear. Per germline, CDR1 MNHEY and CDR2 SMNVEV (reference sequence). This CDR3 comprises 12 residues. Trimming pared 2 bases from V and 10 bases from J, leaving 6 bases between. CDR3 sequence: CASSLMGSPLHF. CDR3 sequence (DNA): TGTGCCAGCAGTTTAATGGGATCACCCCTCCACTTT.

This clone has only a few counts. The gene calls are TRBV4-2 and TRBJ1-1, with 7 bases that match TRBD1. J gave up 4 bases and V 4 bases, and 3 bases lay outside the gene matches. The length of the CDR3 is 13 residues. Germline V gene lookup returns CDR1 LGHNA and CDR2 YNFKEQ. CDR3 in DNA: TGTGCCAGCAGCCCCAGGGGGGGCACTGAAGCTTTCTTT. This codes for CASSPRGGTEAFF.